This passage covers 17 T cell receptor beta chains from one sample sequenced in a study of T cells after yellow fever vaccination. Using its own MiXCR run on the 5' RACE reads, TCRdb lists one record per CDR3 protein. The sample holds about 130,000 distinct CDR3 sequences, 8.9% seen once. The sample consisted of CD8+ T cells sorted from PBMCs, taken on the day of the yellow fever booster vaccination. The receptors come from a man in his late teens or twenties who received the YFV17D yellow fever vaccine.

This clonotype was detected a few times. V and J are TRBV14 and TRBJ2-7; D gene ambiguous. The CDR3 is made up of 13 amino acids. Trimming left V 0 bases short and J 4 bases short, with 7 bases between. Germline V gene lookup returns CDR1 SGHDN and CDR2 FVKESK. CDR3 protein: CASSQEIGYEQYV. CDR3 coding DNA: TGTGCCAGCAGCCAAGAGATTGGGTACGAGCAGTACGTC.

This clonotype was picked up a small number of times. This chain connects TRBV7-2 to TRBJ2-1; the D gene is possibly TRBD2 (7 bases). Trimming left V 9 bases short and J 1 base short, with 13 bases between. The CDR3 is made up of 14 amino acids. CDR1 is SGHTA and CDR2 is FQGNSA in the germline V gene. The CDR3 protein is CASGGGNSYNEQFF. CDR3 DNA: TGTGCCAGTGGGGGGGGCAATTCCTACAATGAGCAGTTCTTC.

This clonotype was counted between two and nine times. The chain joins TRBV4-3 to TRBJ2-1, with 7 bases fitting TRBD1. From germline, CDR1 is LGHNA and CDR2 YSLEER. The CDR3 runs 15 residues. The V gene end was trimmed by 5 bases and the J gene end by 5 bases; junction bases not matched to a gene: 9. The CDR3 nucleotides read TGCGCCAGCAGCAACCGGGACAGCTTTGACAATGAGCAGTTCTTC. Translation gives CASSNRDSFDNEQFF.

This clonotype was counted many times. This chain joins TRBV7-9 and TRBJ2-7, with 11 bases identical to TRBD1. J was trimmed by 0 bases and V by 1 base; bases with no gene match: 5. Germline loops: CDR1 SEHNR, CDR2 FQNEAQ (reference sequence). The CDR3 extends over 17 amino acids. CDR3 in amino acids: CASSLVRTGGSSYEQYF. CDR3 coding DNA: TGTGCCAGCAGCTTAGTCCGGACAGGGGGCAGCTCCTACGAGCAGTACTTC.

In its sample, this clonotype was seen many times. V and J are TRBV5-1 and TRBJ1-1, with D unclear. This CDR3 has 15 amino acids. Germline V gene sequence: CDR1 SGHRS, CDR2 YFSETQ. Trimming shortened V by 5 bases and J by 5 bases, and 19 bases separated the two germline ends. In DNA form, the CDR3 reads TGCGCCAGCAGACCCATAGGGAGGAGTCAAACTGAAGCTTTCTTT. Translation gives CASRPIGRSQTEAFF.

This chain uses TRBV5-1 with TRBJ1-2, with D hard to call. Trimming took off 1 base at V and 2 bases at J, with 18 bases between the two ends. CDR1 and CDR2 (germline): SGHRS, YFSETQ. The CDR3 has 17 amino acids. The CDR3 coding sequence is TGCGCCAGCAGCTTGCTCGACAATTCCCTCCAGAACTATGGCTACACCTTC. As protein: CASSLLDNSLQNYGYTF. Filled out from reference TRBV5-1 and TRBJ1-2, the complete variable domain reads KAGVTQTPRYLIKTRGQQVTLSCSPISGHRSVSWYQQTPGQGLQFLFEYFSETQRNKGNFPGRFSGRQFSNSRSEMNVSTLELGDSALYLCASSLLDNSLQNYGYTFGSGTRLTVV.

This clonotype appeared a few times. J is TRBJ2-2 and V is TRBV5-6; unclear D gene. The germline V and J ends were trimmed by 0 bases and 3 bases, with 3 bases remaining between them. CDR1 SGHDT and CDR2 YYEEEE come from the germline V gene. The CDR3 has 13 residues. The CDR3 nucleotides read TGTGCCAGCAGCTTGGATGACACCGGGGAGCTGTTTTTT. Residues: CASSLDDTGELFF. The variable domain in full, completed from reference TRBV5-6 and TRBJ2-2, reads DAGVTQSPTHLIKTRGQQVTLRCSPKSGHDTVSWYQQALGQGPQFIFQYYEEEERQRGNFPDRFSGHQFPNYSSELNVNALLLGDSALYLCASSLDDTGELFFGEGSRLTVL.

This clonotype turned up a few times. The chain links TRBV19 to TRBJ2-2, with D perhaps TRBD2 (5 bases). Looked up from germline, CDR1 is LNHDA and CDR2 is SQIVND (reference sequence). V gave up 2 bases and J gave up 6 bases, with 13 bases separating them. The CDR3 sequence is 15 residues long. CDR3 in amino acids: CASSISAYGAGELFF. The CDR3 DNA is TGTGCCAGTAGTATATCGGCTTACGGGGCCGGGGAGCTGTTTTTT.

The chain recombines TRBV4-3 with TRBJ1-1; 7 nucleotides agree with TRBD1. Losses at the gene ends were 0 bases for V and 4 bases for J; bases not matched to a gene: 8. Germline CDR1 is LGHNA and CDR2 is YSLEER. The CDR3 totals 16 residues. CDR3 nucleotides: TGCGCCAGCAGCCAAGATCGAGGGGGCAAGGCCACTGAAGCTTTCTTT. Translating gives CASSQDRGGKATEAFF.

The chain recombines TRBV18 with TRBJ2-3; 7 bases are shared with TRBD2. Per germline, CDR1 KGHSH and CDR2 LQKENI. The ends lost 2 bases at V and 1 base at J; junction bases unmatched: 3. The CDR3 is 15 amino acids. The CDR3 sequence is CASSPASGGTDTQYF. The CDR3 DNA is TGTGCCAGCTCACCAGCCAGCGGGGGCACAGATACGCAGTATTTT.

This clonotype was observed at least ten times. The chain joins TRBV9 to TRBJ1-2; 9 bases line up with TRBD1. The J segment lost 2 bases and the V segment lost 1 base, leaving 3 bases of the junction unmatched. There are 15 residues in the CDR3. The germline V gene encodes CDR1 SGDLS and CDR2 YYNGEE. This chain's CDR3 is CASSVTGQGNYGYTF. For the CDR3, the DNA is TGTGCCAGCAGCGTAACGGGACAGGGAAACTATGGCTACACCTTC.

The sample holds a few counts of this clonotype. The CDR3 bases are TGTGCCAGCAGTTATTGTTGTGCAGCTACCTACGAGCAGTACGTC. Translating gives CASSYCCAATYEQYV. This chain connects TRBV6-5 to TRBJ2-7, with D hard to call. Germline CDR1 and CDR2: MNHEY and SVGAGI. Trimming stripped 3 bases from V and 2 bases from J, with 14 bases between. The CDR3 runs to 15 residues.

The chain uses TRBV11-1 and TRBJ2-1; D is uncertain. The CDR3 is 13 residues long. Germline lookup yields CDR1 SGHAT and CDR2 FQDESV (reference sequence). V was shortened by 4 bases and J by 7 bases, with 11 bases between the two germline ends. CDR3 sequence reads: CASSSRTWNEQFF. CDR3 nucleotides: TGTGCCAGCAGCTCCCGGACGTGGAATGAGCAGTTCTTC.

This clonotype was found a few times. The chain employs TRBV7-9 and TRBJ2-5, with a weak D call TRBD1 (5 bases). There are 13 residues in the CDR3. Germline CDR1 reads SEHNR; CDR2 reads FQNEAQ (reference sequence). With 5 bases removed from V and 5 bases from J, the gap between germline ends came to 12 bases. As DNA, the CDR3 is TGTGCCAGCAGCGTAACAGGCCTGGAGACCCAGTACTTC. Its protein product is CASSVTGLETQYF.

Only a few counts were recorded for this clonotype. The V call is TRBV4-3, the J call TRBJ1-2, with 7 bases matching TRBD1. Per germline, CDR1 LGHNA and CDR2 YSLEER. The J segment lost 0 bases and the V segment lost 1 base, leaving 5 bases of the junction unmatched. The CDR3 has 16 amino acids. CDR3 region: CASSQAEGAANYGYTF. In DNA form, the CDR3 reads TGCGCCAGCAGCCAAGCCGAGGGGGCAGCTAACTATGGCTACACCTTC.

This clonotype was counted at least ten times. The genes are TRBV11-2 and TRBJ1-1; D is undetermined. This CDR3 has 14 residues. Germline CDR1 and CDR2: SGHAT and FQNNGV. The V gene lost 1 base and the J gene lost 4 bases, with 10 bases spanning the gap. Here the CDR3 reads CASSLARSGTEAFF. The CDR3 nucleotides are TGTGCCAGCAGCTTAGCACGGTCCGGCACTGAAGCTTTCTTT.

The V and J genes are TRBV9 and TRBJ2-3; 7 positions match TRBD1. V was pared by 3 bases and J by 2 bases, with 3 bases of the junction left unmatched. Per the germline V gene, CDR1 is SGDLS and CDR2 is YYNGEE. The CDR3 loop spans 14 amino acids. CDR3 DNA: TGTGCCAGCAGCGAAAGGGGGCTCACAGATACGCAGTATTTT. Encoded protein: CASSERGLTDTQYF.